The rows below give T cell receptor beta chains drawn from one sample of a study of CD8 T cells in ankylosing spondylitis. TCRdb independently ran MiXCR on the 5' RACE reads; one entry per CDR3 protein. Among roughly 370,000 distinct CDR3 sequences listed, approximately 20% were seen once. Sequencing input: blood, either unsorted or a sorted T cell fraction (not recorded which). The receptor source for this set is a male donor with ankylosing spondylitis. CDR3s include the opening cysteine and the closing phenylalanine or tryptophan. D genes are given only for firm matches. Size is omitted from some rows. Given values are once, few, many or a class for expanded clones.

DNA	CDR3	J	D	V	size
TGTGCCAGCAACCGGGGGTCCCTGAACACTGAAGCTTTCTTT	CASNRGSLNTEAFF	TRBJ1-1	-	TRBV28	-
TGTGCCTGGAGAGGACCCGGGAACAATCAGCCCCAGCATTTT	CAWRGPGNNQPQHF	TRBJ1-5	-	TRBV30	few
TGCAGCGTCCGACAGGGCGGCTCTGGAAACACCATATATTTT	CSVRQGGSGNTIYF	TRBJ1-3	TRBD1	TRBV29-1	-
TGTGCCAGCAGTTTTTCCAGCGGGAGGTTCAATGAGCAGTTCTTC	CASSFSSGRFNEQFF	TRBJ2-1	TRBD2	TRBV12-3/TRBV12-4	-
TGTGCCAGCAGCTCCGGACTAGCGGGAGGACGAGAGACCCAGTACTTC	CASSSGLAGGRETQYF	TRBJ2-5	TRBD2	TRBV14	few
TGTGCCAGCAGCGGGCGACTAGCGGGAGTGGAGACCCAGTACTTC	CASSGRLAGVETQYF	TRBJ2-5	TRBD2	TRBV9	few
TGTGCCAGCAGCCAAAGCTGGGCGAACACTGAAGCTTTCTTT	CASSQSWANTEAFF	TRBJ1-1	-	TRBV3-1	few
TGTGCCAGCTCGGCGGTCGGGACTAGCACAGATACGCAGTATTTT	CASSAVGTSTDTQYF	TRBJ2-3	-	TRBV7-2	few
TGCAGTGCTTCGTCCCGACGGCCCGAGCAGTACTTC	CSASSRRPEQYF	TRBJ2-7	-	TRBV20-1	few
TGTGCCAGCAAGTTAAACACCGGGGAGCTGTTTTTT	CASKLNTGELFF	TRBJ2-2	-	TRBV28	-
TGCAGCGTTGACACAGGGGGCGCGGGCCAGCCCCAGCATTTT	CSVDTGGAGQPQHF	TRBJ1-5	TRBD1	TRBV29-1	-
TGCGCGACAGGGATCGGGGACACCATATATTTT	CATGIGDTIYF	TRBJ1-3	TRBD1	TRBV10-3	-
TGTGCCAGCAGTTACAACGTCGGGGAGGTCGGCTATGGCTACACCTTC	CASSYNVGEVGYGYTF	TRBJ1-2	-	TRBV6-5	-
TGCGCCAGCGACAGGTCGAACACCGGGGAGCTGTTTTTT	CASDRSNTGELFF	TRBJ2-2	-	TRBV5-1	-
TGTGCCAGCGCCCGGACTAGCGTGGCAGATACGCAGTATTTT	CASARTSVADTQYF	TRBJ2-3	TRBD2	TRBV6-2/TRBV6-3	few
TGTGCCAGCAGCCAAGAATGGGCGCTCACCGGGGAGCTGTTTTTT	CASSQEWALTGELFF	TRBJ2-2	-	TRBV14	-
TGCAGTGCTGTAGCGAGCTCCTACAATGAGCAGTTCTTC	CSAVASSYNEQFF	TRBJ2-1	-	TRBV20-1	few
TGCAGTGCTAGATGGGCCAACACCGGGGAGCTGTTTTTT	CSARWANTGELFF	TRBJ2-2	-	TRBV20-1	few
TGTGCCAGCAGCCAGGGAGCGGGGTCCCAAGAGACCCAGTACTTC	CASSQGAGSQETQYF	TRBJ2-5	TRBD2	TRBV3-1	few
TGTGCCACGGGAGGCAATCAGCCCCAGCATTTT	CATGGNQPQHF	TRBJ1-5	-	TRBV10-3	few
TGCAGTGCAAAACTAGGGGGAAACACCGGGGAGCTGTTTTTT	CSAKLGGNTGELFF	TRBJ2-2	-	TRBV20-1	-
TGTGCCAGCAGTCCACCGACAAGAAGCTCCTACAATGAGCAGTTCTTC	CASSPPTRSSYNEQFF	TRBJ2-1	-	TRBV6-2/TRBV6-3	-
TGTGCCAGCAGTGTACAGGGCTGGCAGCCCCAGCATTTT	CASSVQGWQPQHF	TRBJ1-5	-	TRBV28	-
TGTGCCAGTAATACTAGAGACAGGGCTCAGCCCCAGCATTTT	CASNTRDRAQPQHF	TRBJ1-5	TRBD1	TRBV19	few
TGTGCCACCAGCCGTACTAGCGGGAGGGCCACCGGGGAGCTGTTTTTT	CATSRTSGRATGELFF	TRBJ2-2	TRBD2	TRBV24-1	-
TGCATCACCTCGCTGGGATCCGAAGAGACCCAGTACTTC	CITSLGSEETQYF	TRBJ2-5	-	TRBV29-1	many
TGCGCCAGCAGCTCCGCCACAGGGGGAGATACGCAGTATTTT	CASSSATGGDTQYF	TRBJ2-3	TRBD1	TRBV5-1	many
TGTGCCAGCAGCTCCAGCGAGACGGCGACCAAAAACATTCAGTACTTC	CASSSSETATKNIQYF	TRBJ2-4	-	TRBV7-2	many
TGCAGTGCTAGACATCAGGGGAATCCGGGATCGGATTTCTTT	CSARHQGNPGSDFF	TRBJ1-1	-	TRBV20-1	few
TGTGCCACGCAACCGGGACAGGGTGAGACCCAGTACTTC	CATQPGQGETQYF	TRBJ2-5	TRBD1	TRBV24-1	-
TGTGCCAGCAGTTTGGGTGGGGCTAACTATGGCTACACCTTC	CASSLGGANYGYTF	TRBJ1-2	-	TRBV28	few
TGTGCCAGCAGTCCCATCGGGACTAGCGGGAATAGGGAGCAGTACTTC	CASSPIGTSGNREQYF	TRBJ2-7	TRBD2	TRBV12-3/TRBV12-4	-